One and the same sample provided the 25 T cell receptor beta chains below, sequenced in a study of response to subunit inactivated influenza vaccine. MiXCR, run by TCRdb on the RT-PCR reads, gives a single entry per CDR3 protein. Of roughly 570,000 distinct CDR3 sequences listed, about 14% are singletons. The specimen comprised PBMCs from blood, sampled 11 to 12 days after vaccination. The receptors shown here come from a man between 45 and 60 years old who received an inactivated influenza vaccine.

The chain recombines TRBV12-3 or TRBV12-4 with TRBJ1-6; 7 bases align to TRBD1. This CDR3 spans 12 amino acids. Unmatched junction bases numbered 7, after V lost 6 bases and J lost 14 bases. CDR3 loop: CASSKGGSALHF. CDR3 in DNA: TGTGCCAGCAGCAAAGGGGGCTCGGCCCTCCACTTT.

There are a few counts of this clonotype. The chain has TRBV4-3 and TRBJ2-1; 9 nucleotides match TRBD1. The CDR3 loop spans 14 amino acids. In germline, CDR1 is LGHNA, CDR2 YSLEER. The V segment lost 4 bases and the J segment 6 bases; nucleotides outside the gene matches: 4. CDR3: CASSPGQGINEQFF. The CDR3 bases are TGCGCCAGCAGCCCGGGACAGGGTATCAATGAGCAGTTCTTC.

V usage is TRBV3-1 and J usage is TRBJ2-3; D unclear. Trimming shortened V by 0 bases and J by 0 bases, and 13 bases separated the two germline ends. Germline V gene sequence: CDR1 LGHDT, CDR2 YNNKEL (reference sequence). The CDR3 has 17 amino acids. The CDR3, as DNA: TGTGCCAGCAGCCAAGATAATATGAGACACAGCACAGATACGCAGTATTTT. It yields the protein CASSQDNMRHSTDTQYF.

This clonotype was detected ten times or more. V usage is TRBV5-1 and J usage is TRBJ2-2; D could derive from TRBD1 or TRBD2 (5 bases each). This CDR3 comprises 15 residues. Germline values: CDR1 SGHRS, CDR2 YFSETQ. With 4 bases removed from V and 1 base from J, the gap between germline ends came to 11 bases. The CDR3 reads CASSPGTLNTGELFF. As DNA, the CDR3 is TGCGCCAGCAGCCCCGGGACCCTGAACACCGGGGAGCTGTTTTTT.

The chain carries TRBV29-1 and TRBJ2-5; D is unresolved. Germline CDR1 and CDR2: SQVTM and ANQGSEA. The CDR3 length is 16 residues. Trimming pared 4 bases from V and 2 bases from J, leaving 20 bases between. CDR3 amino acids: CSVAGPPGVIQETQYF. The DNA of the CDR3 is TGCAGCGTTGCCGGGCCCCCGGGCGTGATACAAGAGACCCAGTACTTC.

This clonotype came up a few times. The V gene is TRBV20-1, the J gene TRBJ1-1; no reliable D call. This CDR3 has 13 amino acids. V dropped 5 bases and J dropped 0 bases, with 10 bases sitting between them. CDR1 is DFQATT, CDR2 SNEGSKA, per germline (reference sequence). The CDR3 nucleotides read TGCAGTGCTCCCTCCCCGGTGAACACTGAAGCTTTCTTT. Amino acids: CSAPSPVNTEAFF.

The chain couples TRBV4-2 to TRBJ2-3; the D is unclear. Trimming removed 2 bases at V and 2 bases at J, with 14 bases between. The CDR3 length is 16 residues. The V gene's germline CDR1 is LGHNA and CDR2 YNFKEQ. CDR3 in DNA: TGTGCCAGCAGCCAACCCCCGTCGGTCCACACAGATACGCAGTATTTT. As protein: CASSQPPSVHTDTQYF.

As for this clonotype: A much larger clonotype is one base distant, so this may be a read error. The chain employs TRBV6-2 or TRBV6-3 and TRBJ2-7; 7 bases match TRBD1. The germline V gene encodes CDR1 MNHEY and CDR2 SVGEGT. The CDR3 spans 13 residues. V shed 7 bases, J shed 2 bases, and the junction held 5 bases outside the gene matches. The CDR3 is CASTPGQTYEQYF. For the CDR3, the DNA is TGTGCCAGCACTCCGGGACAGACCTACGAGCAGTACTTC.

At least ten counts were recorded for this clonotype. The CDR3 sequence: CSVETSITDTQYF. DNA of the CDR3: TGCAGCGTTGAAACTAGCATCACAGATACGCAGTATTTT. The chain joins TRBV29-1 to TRBJ2-3, with TRBD2 as a possible D gene (6 bases). The V gene's germline CDR1 is SQVTM and CDR2 ANQGSEA. This CDR3 spans 13 amino acids. V was shortened by 2 bases and J by 2 bases, with 8 bases between the two germline ends.

The genes are TRBV29-1 and TRBJ2-3; 9 bases agree with TRBD2. The CDR3 covers 12 residues. Germline V gives CDR1 SQVTM, CDR2 ANQGSEA. V lost 6 bases to trimming and J lost 5 bases; unmatched junction nucleotides: 3. The CDR3 reads CSVAGGGDTQYF. The CDR3 DNA follows: TGCAGCGTAGCGGGAGGAGGAGATACGCAGTATTTT.

The chain recombines TRBV28 with TRBJ1-1; D remains ambiguous. The CDR3 length is 14 residues. Germline V gene data show CDR1 as MDHEN and CDR2 as SYDVKM. V was cut by 5 bases and J by 2 bases, with 12 bases left in between. The CDR3 spells CASSPRSLNTEAFF. The CDR3 DNA follows: TGTGCCAGCAGTCCGCGGTCCTTAAACACTGAAGCTTTCTTT.

The gene calls are TRBV6-1 and TRBJ2-7; D possibly corresponds to TRBD2 (7 bases). Germline V gene lookup returns CDR1 MNHNS and CDR2 SASEGT. The CDR3 contains 14 residues. The V gene lost 5 bases and the J gene lost 6 bases, with 17 bases spanning the gap. The chain's CDR3 is CASSPPGGLREQYF. CDR3 bases: TGTGCCAGCAGTCCCCCGGGGGGCCTACGCGAGCAGTACTTC.

This clonotype occurred a few times. The chain couples TRBV5-1 to TRBJ1-1; 7 nucleotides agree with TRBD1. V shed 2 bases, J shed 4 bases, and the junction held 5 bases outside the gene matches. Germline V lookup: CDR1 SGHRS, CDR2 YFSETQ. This CDR3 has 14 amino acids. The CDR3, as DNA: TGCGCCAGCAGCTTCGGGGACAGACCCACTGAAGCTTTCTTT. It encodes CASSFGDRPTEAFF.

Many counts were recorded for this clonotype. The chain recombines TRBV12-3 or TRBV12-4 with TRBJ1-3, with unresolved D. The V gene lost 1 base and the J gene lost 3 bases, with 10 bases spanning the gap. The CDR3 runs to 15 residues. The CDR3 DNA sequence: TGTGCCAGCAGTTTAGTTCCTTTCCGTGGAAACACCATATATTTT. Translated, it gives CASSLVPFRGNTIYF.

The rearrangement joins TRBV7-9 to TRBJ2-1; 8 nucleotides line up with TRBD1. Trimming at V came to 1 base and at J to 9 bases, leaving 5 bases not matched to a gene. Germline V lookup: CDR1 SEHNR, CDR2 FQNEAQ (reference sequence). This CDR3 spans 14 amino acids. The DNA of the CDR3 is TGTGCCAGCAGCTTAGATACAGGGGGGCGTGAGCAGTTCTTC. Its translation is CASSLDTGGREQFF.

In this sample, this clonotype turned up many times. The genes are TRBV5-5 and TRBJ2-7, with D unclear. With 0 bases removed from V and 4 bases from J, the gap between germline ends came to 11 bases. Germline V gene data show CDR1 as SGHKS and CDR2 as YYEKEE (reference sequence). This CDR3 spans 14 amino acids. CDR3 sequence reads: CASSLAVGTYEQYF. CDR3 DNA: TGTGCCAGCAGCTTGGCCGTCGGCACATACGAGCAGTACTTC. Complete variable domain (other parts from reference TRBV5-5 and TRBJ2-7): DAGVTQSPTHLIKTRGQQVTLRCSPISGHKSVSWYQQVLGQGPQFIFQYYEKEERGRGNFPDRFSARQFPNYSSELNVNALLLGDSALYLCASSLAVGTYEQYFGPGTRLTVT.

This sequence joins TRBV6-2 or TRBV6-3 and TRBJ2-5; 15 nucleotides align to TRBD2. Germline V gives CDR1 MNHEY, CDR2 SVGEGT. The CDR3 totals 19 residues. V was pared by 7 bases and J by 2 bases, with 14 bases of the junction left unmatched. In DNA form, the CDR3 reads TGTGCCAGCATGCTGAGACCGGGACTAGCGGGAGGAAGTCAAGAGACCCAGTACTTC. Translation gives CASMLRPGLAGGSQETQYF.

This clonotype was seen a few times. The genes are TRBV29-1 and TRBJ2-7, with 11 bases fitting TRBD2. V lost 6 bases and J lost 3; bases outside the gene matches: 4. This CDR3 region has 13 residues. The germline CDR1 and CDR2 sequences are SQVTM and ANQGSEA. CDR3 region: CSVLAGGYYEQYF. The CDR3 region has the DNA TGCAGCGTCCTAGCGGGAGGATACTACGAGCAGTACTTC.

This chain links TRBV20-1 with TRBJ2-7; D possibly corresponds to TRBD1 (6 bases). The CDR3 sequence is 14 residues long. The V gene lost 2 bases and the J gene lost 0 bases, with 11 bases spanning the gap. The germline gives CDR1 DFQATT, CDR2 SNEGSKA (reference sequence). The CDR3 nucleotides read TGCAGTGCTAGAATTAGGACAGCCTCCTACGAGCAGTACTTC. It is translated as CSARIRTASYEQYF.

The chain has TRBV10-3 and TRBJ2-1; 8 bases line up with TRBD2. The CDR3 runs 14 residues. Germline V gene data show CDR1 as ENHRY and CDR2 as SYGVKD. Losses at the gene ends were 8 bases for V and 8 bases for J; bases not matched to a gene: 11. CDR3 sequence reads: CAIRRGDFRDEQFF. DNA of the CDR3: TGTGCCATCCGGCGGGGGGACTTTCGTGATGAGCAGTTCTTC.

This clonotype has only a few counts. The chain has TRBV4-3 and TRBJ2-2; 10 bases line up with TRBD2. V lost 2 bases to trimming and J lost 6 bases; unmatched junction nucleotides: 9. In germline, CDR1 is LGHNA, CDR2 YSLEER. The CDR3 consists of 17 residues. The CDR3 DNA is TGCGCCAGCAGCCAATACCGGTCTAGCGGGGGTTCCGGGGAGCTGTTTTTT. Residues: CASSQYRSSGGSGELFF.

This chain connects TRBV15 to TRBJ2-7, with 7 bases fitting TRBD1. This CDR3 comprises 15 residues. Per the germline V gene, CDR1 is LNHNV and CDR2 is YYDKDF (reference sequence). Trimming took 6 bases from V and 0 from J; bases not matched to a gene: 8. The CDR3 DNA reads TGTGCCACCAGTCTGGGATCAGGGGGCTCCTACGAGCAGTACTTC. Its translation is CATSLGSGGSYEQYF.

Only a few counts were recorded for this clonotype. The J gene is TRBJ2-2, the V gene TRBV14; D gene ambiguous. The length of the CDR3 is 14 residues. Germline V gene lookup returns CDR1 SGHDN and CDR2 FVKESK. Trimming removed 3 bases at V and 6 bases at J, with 11 bases between. The CDR3 spells CASSQVFGSGELFF. CDR3 bases: TGTGCCAGCAGCCAGGTTTTTGGGTCCGGGGAGCTGTTTTTT.

This chain joins TRBV7-9 and TRBJ2-5, with a weak D call TRBD2 (5 bases). Germline values: CDR1 SEHNR, CDR2 FQNEAQ (reference sequence). Trimming stripped 7 bases from V and 5 bases from J, with 17 bases between. CDR3 length: 14 amino acids. The DNA of the CDR3 is TGTGCCAGCATCGGAAGCGGTGGGATGGAGACCCAGTACTTC. Encoded protein: CASIGSGGMETQYF. Looking up the rest from reference TRBV7-9 and TRBJ2-5 gives the full variable domain: DTGVSQNPRHKITKRGQNVTFRCDPISEHNRLYWYRQTLGQGPEFLTYFQNEAQLEKSRLLSDRFSAERPKGSFSTLEIQRTEQGDSAMYLCASIGSGGMETQYFGPGTRLLVL.

This clonotype was counted a few times. The chain uses TRBV28 and TRBJ2-5, with D uncertain. Germline V gene sequence: CDR1 MDHEN, CDR2 SYDVKM. Trimming cost V 8 bases and J 7 bases, with 14 bases left between them. The CDR3 extends over 12 amino acids. The CDR3 region has the DNA TGTGCCAGCGGTCCATTCTATGCGACCCAGTACTTC. Its translation: CASGPFYATQYF.